This T cell receptor beta chain was documented in a study of blood T cell repertoires in COVID-19. Study-level information: Sites across the United States, Italy and Spain contributed samples from acute and convalescent COVID-19. From T cells, B-cell-depleted T cells, or PBMCs came the material, which was cDNA or gDNA.

Original handling: Reference gene primer amplification yielded estimated nucleated cell counts. TCRdb's copy holds only in-frame clones and misses some; the assay was immunoSEQ multiplex PCR. The DNA was the basis for D and trimming; V, J and clone size are from that table. This sample yields about 94,000 clones, of which 80% to 85% are seen a single time; 6.3% belongs to the top ten. V shed 5 bases and J shed 0 bases, with 13 bases lying between them. This CDR3 has 15 residues. Per the germline V gene, CDR1 is MNHNY and CDR2 is SVGAGI (reference sequence). The specimen sequenced was peripheral blood. The J gene is TRBJ1-2, the V gene TRBV6-6, with no clear D. The source of this sequence is a man in his sixties with acute or convalescent COVID-19. The CDR3 loop reads CASSPYRGTNYGYTF. The CDR3 DNA follows: TGTGCCAGCAGTCCATACCGAGGAACTAACTATGGCTACACCTTC.